This T cell receptor beta chain was sequenced during a study of T cell repertoires in cytomegalovirus infection. Whole-study context: CMV epitopes that were recently identified and HLA-C-restricted were used alongside well-studied HLA-B-restricted ones. Matching HLA type, along with CMV infection, was indicated by public TCR beta signatures.

This clonotype was picked up a small number of times. The antigen remains unidentified. This CDR3 comprises 14 residues. V was pared by 2 bases and J by 4 bases, with 8 bases between. The V gene's germline CDR1 is KGHSH and CDR2 LQKENI. TCRdb re-analysed the reads in MiXCR, keeping a single row per CDR3 protein. The table shows about 83,000 distinct CDR3 sequences, with approximately 45% occurring only once. The receptor was isolated from a human donor in good health (CMV status not recorded). Some clones in this sample may be carry-over from other donors' samples. The V call is TRBV18, the J call TRBJ1-4; D gene ambiguous. Sample: CD8+ T cells from cultured PBMCs, taken from culture after CMV antigen stimulation. The DNA for the CDR3 is TGTGCCAGCTCACCATCACAGTTTAATGAAAAACTGTTTTTT. Its translation is CASSPSQFNEKLFF.